This paragraph reports one T cell receptor beta chain. The data are from a study of blood T cell repertoires in COVID-19. In the original processing: Quantification of nucleated cells was approximated via reference gene primer amplification. Repertoires were generated with immunoSEQ multiplex PCR, while TCRdb's copy carries only in-frame clones and drops some. V and J calls and clone size are given by that table; D and trimming were obtained from the DNA. The table has a few hundred thousand clones, approximately 84% seen once. Participant-given clinical history determined each cohort assignment. Among Cohort 3 donors, those recovered had two negative PCRs, clearance, or symptom resolution. V lost 0 bases, J lost 8 bases, and 5 bases stayed unmatched. This CDR3 region has 16 residues. Germline V lookup: CDR1 MRHNA, CDR2 SNTAGT.

Sequenced input: PBMCs or T cells enriched from blood (not recorded which). This sequence originates from a man between 45 and 60 years old who had recovered from COVID-19. The chain uses TRBV6-4 and TRBJ2-1, with 12 bases lining up with TRBD2. Here the CDR3 reads CASSDSTSGRIYEQFF. CDR3 nucleotide sequence: TGTGCCAGCAGTGACTCGACTAGCGGGAGAATCTATGAGCAGTTCTTC.